This T cell receptor beta chain was documented in a study of tissue T cells after allogeneic stem cell transplantation. Whole-study results and caveats: Sampling depth was limited, and the cohort was small and clinically varied.

Time point given: mouse harvest day 14 after allogeneic transplant. Each mouse received 10^7 T-cell-depleted marrow cells plus 10^6 splenic CD5+ T cells by tail vein. Mice had MHC-mismatched B6 into BALB/c GVHD, sampled day 7 or 14. Assay: immunoSEQ multiplex PCR; the TCRdb copy retains only in-frame clones and omits some. The profile shows about 4,000 clones, 47% of them singletons. This clone is judged large. Its antigen is currently unknown. Gene names and germline refer to mouse. The sequencing sample was made of gut tissue. The source is a female BALB/c mouse given C57BL/6 T cells with graft-versus-host disease after an allogeneic hematopoietic cell transplant.

The DNA read from the CDR3 is TGTGCAAGCAGCCGGGACAACTATGCTGAGCAGTTC. Amino acids: CASSRDNYAEQF. The complete CDR3 protein is CASSRDNYAEQFF. The chain has TRBV16 and TRBJ2-1; TRBD1 or TRBD2 may be the D gene (5 bases each). Coverage ceases 1 residue before the CDR3 finishes, and the germline J gene fills in the end. The germline V gene encodes CDR1 SGHSA and CDR2 FRNQAP. Trimming cost V 5 bases and J 1 base, with 6 bases left between them. This CDR3 is 13 amino acids long.